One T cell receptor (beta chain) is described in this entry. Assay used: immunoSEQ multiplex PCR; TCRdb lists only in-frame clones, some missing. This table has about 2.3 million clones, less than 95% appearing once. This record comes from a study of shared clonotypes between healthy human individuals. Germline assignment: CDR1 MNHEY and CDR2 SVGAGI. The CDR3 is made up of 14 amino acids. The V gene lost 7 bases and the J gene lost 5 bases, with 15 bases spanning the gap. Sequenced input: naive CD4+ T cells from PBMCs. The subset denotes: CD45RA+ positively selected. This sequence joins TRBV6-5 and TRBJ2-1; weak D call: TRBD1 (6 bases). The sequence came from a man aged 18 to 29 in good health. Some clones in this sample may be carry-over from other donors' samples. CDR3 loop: CASKSHQGNNEQFF. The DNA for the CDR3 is TGTGCCAGCAAGAGTCACCAGGGGAACAATGAGCAGTTCTTC.